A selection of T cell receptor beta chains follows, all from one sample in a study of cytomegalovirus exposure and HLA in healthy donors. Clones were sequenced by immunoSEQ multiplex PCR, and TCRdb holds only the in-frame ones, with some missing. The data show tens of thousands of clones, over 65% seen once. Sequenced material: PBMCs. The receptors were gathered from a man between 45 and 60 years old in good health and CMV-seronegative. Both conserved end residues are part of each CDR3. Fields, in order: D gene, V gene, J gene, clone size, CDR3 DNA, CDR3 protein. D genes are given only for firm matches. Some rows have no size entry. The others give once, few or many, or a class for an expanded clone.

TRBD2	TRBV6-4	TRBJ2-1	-	TGTGCCAGCAGTGGGGCTAGCGGAGCTGGAAATGAGCAGTTCTTC	CASSGASGAGNEQFF
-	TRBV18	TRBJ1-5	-	TGTGCCAGCTCACTAGCGGGAAACTTAGAAGGGCCCCAGCATTTT	CASSLAGNLEGPQHF
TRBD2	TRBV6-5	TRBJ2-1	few	TGTGCCACGGGGGGGATATTGGACAATGAGCAGTTCTTC	CATGGILDNEQFF
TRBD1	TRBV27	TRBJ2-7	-	TGTGCCAGCAGTCCCGGACAGGGGGCCTCTGTTTTCTCCTACGAGCAGTACTTC	CASSPGQGASVFSYEQYF
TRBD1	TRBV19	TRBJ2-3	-	TGTGCCAGTAGGGCCTACAGGGGGGCGGATACGCAGTATTTT	CASRAYRGADTQYF
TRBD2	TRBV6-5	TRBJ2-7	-	TGTGCCAGCAACCAGGGGCGGGAGGGCCGGCAGTACTTC	CASNQGREGRQYF
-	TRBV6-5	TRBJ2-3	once	TGTGCCAGCAGACAGGGAGTGGAAGATACGCAGTATTTT	CASRQGVEDTQYF
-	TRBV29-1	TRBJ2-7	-	TGCAGCGTTGTAGAAGAGAGCTACGAGCAGTACTTC	CSVVEESYEQYF
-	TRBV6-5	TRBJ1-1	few	TGTGCCAGCAGGGACGGCGGGGAAGCTTTCTTT	CASRDGGEAFF
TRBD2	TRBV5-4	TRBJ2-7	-	TGTGCCAGCAGCTTACCTAGCGGGAGACCCTACGAGCAGTACTTC	CASSLPSGRPYEQYF
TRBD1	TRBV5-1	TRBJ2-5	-	TGCGCCAGCAGCTTGGCTGGGACAGGGGCTCAAGAGACCCAGTACTTC	CASSLAGTGAQETQYF
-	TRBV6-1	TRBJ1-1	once	TGTGCCAGCAGTGCGAGCTACAGGGCAGCAAACACTGAAGCTTTCTTT	CASSASYRAANTEAFF
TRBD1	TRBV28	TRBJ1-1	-	TGTGCCAGCAGTGTAGGACAGGGTCGGAACACTGAAGCTTTCTTT	CASSVGQGRNTEAFF
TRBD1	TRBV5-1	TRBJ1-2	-	TGCGCCAGCAGCTTGTTCGGGACAGGGGGGCTGGATGGCTACACCTTC	CASSLFGTGGLDGYTF
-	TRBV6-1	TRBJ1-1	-	TGTGCCAGCAGTACGATAGGCAGGGGTGACACTGAAGCTTTCTTT	CASSTIGRGDTEAFF
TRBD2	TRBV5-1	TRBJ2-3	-	TGCGCCAGCAGCTTCCTAGCGGGAGGGAATACCGCTAGCACAGATACGCAGTATTTT	CASSFLAGGNTASTDTQYF
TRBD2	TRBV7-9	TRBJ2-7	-	TGTGCCAGCAGCACGGGAGGCCTCGACGAGCAGTACTTC	CASSTGGLDEQYF
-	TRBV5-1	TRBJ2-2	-	TGCGCCAGCAGCTTGGGGACTACGACCACCGGGGAGCTGTTTTTT	CASSLGTTTTGELFF
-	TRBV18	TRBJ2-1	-	TGTGCCAGCTCACCCCAAAGGACCGGGAGTAAGCAGTTCTTC	CASSPQRTGSKQFF
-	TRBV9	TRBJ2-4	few	TGTGCCAGCAGCTCCAGCAGGGGCAAAAACATTCAGTACTTC	CASSSSRGKNIQYF
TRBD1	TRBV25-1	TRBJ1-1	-	TGTGCCAGCAGTCCGACAGGGCGCAACACTGAAGCTTTCTTT	CASSPTGRNTEAFF
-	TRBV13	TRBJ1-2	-	TGTGCCAGCAGCTCCAGCGGGGATGGGAGACCGAGTAACTATGGCTACACCTTC	CASSSSGDGRPSNYGYTF
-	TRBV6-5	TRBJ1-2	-	TGTGCCAGCAGTGTCCGGGACAACCGAGGCTACACCTTC	CASSVRDNRGYTF
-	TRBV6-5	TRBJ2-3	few	TGTGCCAGCAGTTACTCCAGGGGCGCAGATACGCAGTATTTT	CASSYSRGADTQYF
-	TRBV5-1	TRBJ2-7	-	TGCGCCAGCAGCTTGGAACAGGGTTCCTCCCCAGGCGAGCAGTACTTC	CASSLEQGSSPGEQYF
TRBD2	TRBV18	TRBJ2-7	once	TGTGCCAGCTCACCGAGCGGGAGGGCCGGTGAGCAGTACTTC	CASSPSGRAGEQYF
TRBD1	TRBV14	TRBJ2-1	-	TGTGCCAGCAGCCCACGGGACAGGGCCTCCAATGAGCAGTTCTTC	CASSPRDRASNEQFF
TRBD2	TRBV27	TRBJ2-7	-	TGTGCCAGCAGTTTGCGGGAGGGCTACGAGCAGTACTTC	CASSLREGYEQYF
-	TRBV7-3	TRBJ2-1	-	TGTGCCAGCAGTAAACAGGGAAGTGGGCAATTCTTC	CASSKQGSGQFF
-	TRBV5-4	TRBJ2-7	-	TGTGCCAGCAGCTTGGGCGGAGGGGGGGGTAGGTACGAGCAGTACTTC	CASSLGGGGGRYEQYF
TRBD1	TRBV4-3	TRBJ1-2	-	TGCGCCAGCAGCCAAGGGGCCGGGACAGGGCTCAACTATGGCTACACCTTC	CASSQGAGTGLNYGYTF
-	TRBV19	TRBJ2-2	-	TGTGCCAGTAGTATAAAAGGGGGAGCGAACACCGGGGAGCTGTTTTTT	CASSIKGGANTGELFF
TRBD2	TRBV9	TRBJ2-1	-	TGTGCCAGCAGCCTCCGGAGGGCTAGCGGGTACAATGAGCAGTTCTTC	CASSLRRASGYNEQFF
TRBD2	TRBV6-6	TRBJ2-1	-	TGTGCCAGCAGTTACGGAATGGGAGGGCCGGGTGAGCAGTTCTTC	CASSYGMGGPGEQFF
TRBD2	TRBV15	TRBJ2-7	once	TGTGCCACCAGCAGAGATCTAGTGCGGGAGACTACCTACGAGCAGTACTTC	CATSRDLVRETTYEQYF
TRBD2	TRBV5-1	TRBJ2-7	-	TGCGCCAGCAGCTTGGGGACTAGCGTGACCTACGAGCAGTACTTC	CASSLGTSVTYEQYF
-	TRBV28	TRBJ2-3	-	TGTGCCAGCAGTTTAGGGTCGCGGGACACAGATACGCAGTATTTT	CASSLGSRDTDTQYF
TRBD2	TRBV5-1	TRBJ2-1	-	TGCGCCAGCAGCTTGGCCATCGGGGGGGGTGGGAATGAGCAGTTCTTC	CASSLAIGGGGNEQFF
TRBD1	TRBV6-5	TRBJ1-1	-	TGTGCCAGCACCTCACAGGGGAAGGCTGAAGCTTTCTTT	CASTSQGKAEAFF
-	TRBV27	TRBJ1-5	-	TGTGCCAGCAGTCCCAGGGTCAATCAGCCCCAGCATTTT	CASSPRVNQPQHF
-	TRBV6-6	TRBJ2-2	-	TGTGCCAGCAGTTACTCGATATCGAGGGGGGAGCTGTTTTTT	CASSYSISRGELFF
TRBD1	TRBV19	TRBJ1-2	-	TGTGCCAGTAGTATGGACAGGCCATACTTC	CASSMDRPYF